This T cell receptor (beta chain) was recorded in a study of control samples from healthy donors and cancer patients. The CDR3 has 16 amino acids. Per germline, CDR1 SEHNR and CDR2 FQNEAQ (reference sequence). The germline V and J ends were trimmed by 4 bases and 0 bases, with 13 bases remaining between them. This clone occurred once. TCRdb keeps only in-frame clones here, not all; method: immunoSEQ multiplex PCR. The data contain roughly 90,000 clones, roughly nine tenths of them singletons. The chain combines TRBV7-9 with TRBJ1-3; possibly TRBD1 for D (6 bases). Sequenced input: PBMCs. The origin of this receptor is a woman in her forties or fifties with colorectal cancer. CDR3 DNA sequence: TGTGCCAGCAGCTCTCCGGGACACTTCTCTGGAAACACCATATATTTT. It codes for CASSSPGHFSGNTIYF.